The source of this TCR beta chain is a study of cytomegalovirus exposure and HLA in healthy donors. In the study overall: From approximately 170 million T cells, an earlier analysis saw around 120 million unique TCR beta sequences. Genotyping showed around four fifths of about 370 donors falling in the Caucasian-associated ancestry cluster.

This clone was picked up one time. CDR1 and CDR2 from the germline V gene are GTSNPN and SVGIG (reference sequence). The J segment lost 6 bases and the V segment lost 8 bases, leaving 10 bases of the junction unmatched. The CDR3 is 14 amino acids. Primers included in the PCR were 60 Vbeta and 13 Jbeta primers. Sequencing used immunoSEQ multiplex PCR; TCRdb keeps in-frame clones, though not all of them. This sample has 150,000 or so clones, with about three quarters found just once. The sample comprised PBMCs. The rearrangement links TRBV30 to TRBJ1-4; TRBD1 matches at 9 bases. The source of this sequence is a woman aged 45-60 years in good health and CMV-seropositive. CDR3 in amino acids: CAGTYRTGDEKLFF. In nucleotides, the CDR3 is TGTGCCGGAACCTATAGGACAGGGGATGAAAAACTGTTTTTT.